This TCR beta chain was observed in a study of blood T cell repertoires in COVID-19. Libraries were prepared by immunoSEQ multiplex PCR; TCRdb keeps only in-frame clonotypes and omits some of them. The data hold about 83,000 clones, with 87% observed a single time. Germline V CDR1 and CDR2: SGDLS, YYNGEE. This CDR3 spans 12 amino acids. Trimming took off 3 bases at V and 5 bases at J, with 6 bases between the two ends. J is TRBJ2-4 and V is TRBV9, with D unresolved. This receptor was identified in a woman aged 50 to 65 with active or convalescent COVID-19. Sequences were obtained from peripheral blood. The DNA for the CDR3 is TGTGCCAGCAGCGCCACGGAAAACATTCAGTACTTC. It translates to CASSATENIQYF.